The subject of this entry is one T cell receptor beta chain. Its antigen is still unknown. Donors had no recently reported acute infections or vaccinations and were HIV-negative. The sample is drawn from a study of shared clonotypes between healthy human individuals. Study-wide points: Lower generation probabilities were found for non-shared clonotypes than for those shared by all four donors.

The run depth of the assay was deep. Genomic DNA from each subset was divided evenly over several immunoSEQ plates. The table came from immunoSEQ multiplex PCR; TCRdb's copy has only in-frame clones and leaves some out. The sample yields 950,000 to 1,100,000 clones, around 78% seen once. V was clipped by 3 bases and J by 3 bases, with 15 bases between them. In germline, CDR1 is LNHDA, CDR2 SQIVND (reference sequence). This CDR3 is built from 15 residues. The chain joins TRBV19 to TRBJ2-7; a possible D gene is TRBD1 (6 bases). The sequence was obtained from a man between 18 and 35 years old in good health. Some clones in this sample may be carry-over from other donors' samples. The sample comprised memory CD4+ T cells from PBMCs. Subset given: CD45RA-negative fraction. This CDR3 reads CASSISGQSNYEQYF. As DNA, the CDR3 is TGTGCCAGTAGTATCAGTGGACAGTCTAACTACGAGCAGTACTTC.